This T cell receptor beta chain was sequenced in a study of T-cell memory formation after mild COVID-19. UMIs and sample barcodes were carried by the TCR alpha and TCR beta cDNA libraries that 5'RACE produced using constant-segment primers. Each CDR3 protein is one row after TCRdb ran MiXCR on the 5' RACE reads. Of approximately 570,000 distinct CDR3 sequences in the sample, 15% to 20% were seen once. This clonotype was picked up a small number of times. Its antigen is not identified. The germline V and J ends were trimmed by 0 bases and 0 bases, with 12 bases remaining between them. The germline CDR1 and CDR2 sequences are SGDLS and YYNGEE. The CDR3 is 16 residues long. Study conclusions and caveats: Clones contracting day 15 to 85 were balanced CD4/CD8; later expanders leaned CD4+. Pre-infection memory already had some responding clones, implying cross-reactive memory joined. Among CD4+ contracting clones, most were CM and EM, and CD8+ ones EMRA.

V and J are TRBV9 and TRBJ1-2; no clear D gene. This receptor was taken from an adult woman who had mild COVID-19 (a few samples of this study predate the infection). Cell type and time point are not known. The sequenced sample was PBMCs or a T cell subset sorted from them (not recorded which). Here the CDR3 DNA reads TGTGCCAGCAGCGTAGGGCAGACCTTAGCTAACTATGGCTACACCTTC. Protein: CASSVGQTLANYGYTF.